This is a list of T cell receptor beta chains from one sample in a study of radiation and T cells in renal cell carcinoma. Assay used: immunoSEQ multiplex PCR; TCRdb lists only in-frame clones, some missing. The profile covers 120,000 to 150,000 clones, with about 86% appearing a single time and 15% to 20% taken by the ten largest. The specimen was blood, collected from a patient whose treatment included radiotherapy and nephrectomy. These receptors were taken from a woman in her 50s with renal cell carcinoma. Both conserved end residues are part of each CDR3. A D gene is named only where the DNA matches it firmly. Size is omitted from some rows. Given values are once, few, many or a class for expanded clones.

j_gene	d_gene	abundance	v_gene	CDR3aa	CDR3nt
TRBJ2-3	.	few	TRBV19	CASSPETWGTQYF	TGTGCCAGTAGTCCCGAGACCTGGGGTACGCAGTATTTT
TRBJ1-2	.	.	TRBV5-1	CASSPGGVLRLDGYTF	TGCGCCAGCAGTCCCGGGGGAGTTCTTCGGCTGGATGGCTACACCTTC
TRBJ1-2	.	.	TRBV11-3	CASSAGDYGYTF	TGTGCCAGCAGTGCGGGGGACTATGGCTACACCTTC
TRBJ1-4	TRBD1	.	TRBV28	CASSSQGAGEKLFF	TGTGCCAGCAGTTCACAGGGGGCGGGTGAAAAACTGTTTTTT
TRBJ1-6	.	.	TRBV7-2	CASSRPAPYNSPLHF	TGTGCCAGCAGCCGGCCTGCGCCCTATAATTCACCCCTCCACTTT
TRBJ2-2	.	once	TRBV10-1	CASSGSETRNTGELFF	TGCGCCAGCAGTGGAAGCGAGACACGGAACACCGGGGAGCTGTTTTTT
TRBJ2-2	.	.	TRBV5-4	CASSFEGGTNTGELFF	TGTGCCAGCAGCTTCGAAGGGGGGACGAACACCGGGGAGCTGTTTTTT
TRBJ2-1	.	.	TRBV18	CASSPPARAGNEQFF	TGTGCCAGCTCACCACCGGCCCGGGCGGGGAATGAGCAGTTCTTC
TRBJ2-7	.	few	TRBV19	CASSPLNGGEQYF	TGTGCCAGTAGTCCCCTTAACGGCGGCGAGCAGTACTTC
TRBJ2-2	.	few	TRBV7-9	CASRRQMNTGELFF	TGTGCCAGCAGAAGGCAGATGAACACCGGGGAGCTGTTTTTT
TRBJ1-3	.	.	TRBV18	CASSLQSSGNTIYF	TGTGCCAGCTCACTACAGAGCTCTGGAAACACCATATATTTT
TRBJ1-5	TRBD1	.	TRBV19	CASNGQVNQPQHF	TGTGCCAGTAATGGACAGGTCAATCAGCCCCAGCATTTT
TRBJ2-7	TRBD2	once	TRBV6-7	CASSYWTSGRTYEQYF	TGTGCCAGCAGTTACTGGACTAGCGGGAGGACCTACGAGCAGTACTTC
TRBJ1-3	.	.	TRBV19	CASSLSSGNTIYF	TGTGCCAGTAGTCTGAGCTCTGGAAACACCATATATTTT
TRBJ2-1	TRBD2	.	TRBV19	CASSGLAGGFRSYNEQFF	TGTGCCAGTAGTGGACTAGCGGGGGGGTTTCGCTCCTACAATGAGCAGTTCTTC
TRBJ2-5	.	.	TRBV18	CASSREGRTQETQYF	TGTGCCAGCTCACGCGAAGGACGGACCCAAGAGACCCAGTACTTC
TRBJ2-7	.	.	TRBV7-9	CASSRDVQYEQYF	TGTGCCAGCAGTCGCGATGTCCAGTACGAGCAGTACTTC
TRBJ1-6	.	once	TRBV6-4	CASSDSGRVNSPLHF	TGTGCCAGCAGTGACTCGGGCAGGGTAAATTCACCCCTCCACTTT
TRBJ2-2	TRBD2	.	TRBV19	CASRGGWGNTGELFF	TGTGCCAGCCGGGGAGGGTGGGGAAACACCGGGGAGCTGTTTTTT
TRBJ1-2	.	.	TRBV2	CASRERNGYTF	TGTGCCAGCAGGGAGAGGAACGGCTACACCTTC
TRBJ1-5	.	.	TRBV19	CATAPIGNQPQHF	TGTGCCACCGCCCCAATCGGCAATCAGCCCCAGCATTTT
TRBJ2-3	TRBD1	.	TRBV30	CAWIQTGTYTDTQYF	TGTGCCTGGATCCAGACAGGGACATACACAGATACGCAGTATTTT
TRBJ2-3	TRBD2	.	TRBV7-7	CASSPRLAGRGDTQYF	TGTGCCAGCAGCCCCCGACTAGCGGGGAGGGGGGATACGCAGTATTTT
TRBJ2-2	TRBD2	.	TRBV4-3	CASSPRAGGLTGELFF	TGCGCCAGCAGCCCAAGGGCGGGAGGCCTTACCGGGGAGCTGTTTTTT
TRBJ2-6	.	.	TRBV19	CASSKAGGANVLTF	TGTGCCAGTAGCAAGGCAGGTGGGGCCAACGTCCTGACTTTC
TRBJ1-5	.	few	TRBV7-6	CASSRRSGNQPQHF	TGTGCCAGCAGCCGGAGGAGTGGCAATCAGCCCCAGCATTTT
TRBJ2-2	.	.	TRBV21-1	CASSSDHGELFF	TGTGCCAGCAGTAGCGACCACGGGGAGCTGTTTTTT
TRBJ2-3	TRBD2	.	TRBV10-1	CASSEGGTSGADTQYF	TGCGCCAGCAGTGAGGGGGGGACTAGCGGGGCGGATACGCAGTATTTT
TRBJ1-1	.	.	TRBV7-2	CASSYSGTPPTPFF	TGTGCCAGCAGCTATTCGGGGACACCACCTACTCCTTTCTTT
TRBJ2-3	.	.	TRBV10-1	CASSESRGAGTDTQYF	TGCGCCAGCAGTGAGTCGAGGGGGGCCGGCACAGATACGCAGTATTTT
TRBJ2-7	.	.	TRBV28	CASSLPGFSYEQYF	TGTGCCAGCAGTTTACCTGGGTTCTCCTACGAGCAGTACTTC
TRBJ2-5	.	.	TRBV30	CAWTQGTTNTQETQYF	TGTGCCTGGACCCAAGGGACAACCAACACGCAAGAGACCCAGTACTTC
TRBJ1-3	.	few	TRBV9	CASSVSRAGNTIYF	TGTGCCAGCAGCGTCAGCAGGGCCGGAAACACCATATATTTT
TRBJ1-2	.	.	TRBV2	CASSPTESNYGYTF	TGTGCCAGCAGTCCGACAGAATCTAACTATGGCTACACCTTC
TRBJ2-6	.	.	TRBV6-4	CASSEQSSGANVLTF	TGTGCCAGCAGTGAACAGTCCTCTGGGGCCAACGTCCTGACTTTC
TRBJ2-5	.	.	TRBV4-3	CASSQEGTQPRGTQYF	TGCGCCAGCAGCCAAGAGGGGACACAACCCCGTGGGACCCAGTACTTC
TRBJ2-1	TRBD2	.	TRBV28	CASTAGDNEQFF	TGTGCCAGCACAGCGGGAGATAATGAGCAGTTCTTC
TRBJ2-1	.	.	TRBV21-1	CASILGTGGLEQFF	TGTGCCAGCATCCTCGGGACAGGGGGACTTGAGCAGTTCTTC
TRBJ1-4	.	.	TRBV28	CASSFGSVGEKLFF	TGTGCCAGCAGTTTCGGGAGTGTCGGTGAAAAACTGTTTTTT
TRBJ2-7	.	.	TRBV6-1	CASSVQGGGTYEQYF	TGTGCCAGCAGTGTACAGGGCGGGGGTACCTACGAGCAGTACTTC
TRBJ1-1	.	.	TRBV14	CASSQAGGTEAFF	TGTGCCAGCAGCCAAGCCGGGGGCACTGAAGCTTTCTTT